Listed below are T cell receptor beta chains from one sample, sequenced in a study of cytomegalovirus exposure and HLA in healthy donors. Sequenced by immunoSEQ multiplex PCR; TCRdb stores in-frame clones only, minus some. The sample lists about 160,000 clones; roughly four fifths were seen once. Sequences were obtained from PBMCs. These receptors originate from a man in his fifties or sixties in good health and CMV-seronegative. Both conserved end residues are part of each CDR3. The D gene is left open where the match is weak. The size field is filled for only some rows; it gives once, few, many or a size class.

clone_size	j_call	v_call	d_call	cdr3_nt	cdr3_aa
few	TRBJ2-1	TRBV6-4	TRBD2	TGTGCCAGCAGTGACTCGAGCGGGAGCTCCTACAATGAGCAGTTCTTC	CASSDSSGSSYNEQFF
.	TRBJ2-1	TRBV19	.	TGTGCCAGTAGTATAGAGGCTAGCCGCAATGAGCAGTTCTTC	CASSIEASRNEQFF
.	TRBJ2-7	TRBV18	.	TGTGCCAGCGCCGAGACCTACGAGCAGTACTTC	CASAETYEQYF
.	TRBJ2-2	TRBV4-1	.	TGCGCCAGCAGCCACCACGGTAACACCGGGGAGCTGTTTTTT	CASSHHGNTGELFF
.	TRBJ1-2	TRBV6-5	.	TGTGCCAGCAGCCTAACCGTTAACTATGGCTACACCTTC	CASSLTVNYGYTF
.	TRBJ2-7	TRBV4-1	.	TGCGCCGGCAGCCAAGATAGGCGGGGAACCTACGAGCAGTACTTC	CAGSQDRRGTYEQYF
few	TRBJ1-6	TRBV7-9	.	TGTGCCAGCAGCGCCCTACAGGGCCAAGCACTTAATTCACCCCTCCACTTT	CASSALQGQALNSPLHF
.	TRBJ2-1	TRBV5-4	TRBD1	TGTGCCAGCAGCTTAGGTTCAGGACAGGACCATAATGAGCAGTTCTTC	CASSLGSGQDHNEQFF
.	TRBJ2-5	TRBV27	TRBD1	TGTGCCAGCAGGAGGCAGGGGGTCGAGACCCAGTACTTC	CASRRQGVETQYF
.	TRBJ2-7	TRBV7-9	TRBD2	TGTGCCAGCAGCTTAACCCCGGGAGGGGGAGAGCAGTACTTC	CASSLTPGGGEQYF
.	TRBJ2-5	TRBV5-1	TRBD1	TGCGCCAGCAGACCGCAGGGGGCCCTGCAAGAGACCCAGTACTTC	CASRPQGALQETQYF
.	TRBJ2-5	TRBV4-2	.	TGTGCCAGCAGCCGACAGGCAGAATCCCAAGAGACCCAGTACTTC	CASSRQAESQETQYF
.	TRBJ2-5	TRBV6-1	.	TGTGCCAGCAGTGAATGGGGGTGGGGGGGCCCCGCTCAAGAGACCCAGTACTTC	CASSEWGWGGPAQETQYF
.	TRBJ1-4	TRBV7-2	.	TGTGCCAGCAGCCCTTGGGCGGAGGGAGAGTCTGAAAAACTGTTTTTT	CASSPWAEGESEKLFF
.	TRBJ2-1	TRBV25-1	TRBD1	TGTGCCAGCAGTGAAGGCAGGGGGCTATGGAATGAGCAGTTCTTC	CASSEGRGLWNEQFF
.	TRBJ1-2	TRBV2	.	TGTGCCAGCACCACAGACAGGAACTATGGCTACACCTTC	CASTTDRNYGYTF
.	TRBJ2-1	TRBV11-2	.	TGTGCCAGCAGCTTATCAGGGAGGTACAATGAGCAGTTCTTC	CASSLSGRYNEQFF
.	TRBJ1-1	TRBV6-5	.	TGTGCCAGCAGTACAGGATTTGGGGCTTTCTTT	CASSTGFGAFF
.	TRBJ2-3	TRBV10-1	.	TGCGCCAGCAGTGAGAAGAGGGTACAAGATACGCAGTATTTT	CASSEKRVQDTQYF
.	TRBJ1-1	TRBV11-2	TRBD1	TGTGCCAGCAGCTTGGGACAGGGGTCGACCACTGAAGCTTTCTTT	CASSLGQGSTTEAFF
few	TRBJ1-3	TRBV9	.	TGTGCCAGCAGGGAGACCGGCGGAAACACCATATATTTT	CASRETGGNTIYF
once	TRBJ2-7	TRBV4-1	.	TGCGCCAGCAGCCACCCCTCGGGGTCCTACGAGCAGTACTTC	CASSHPSGSYEQYF
.	TRBJ2-3	TRBV19	TRBD2	TGTGCCAGTACCAACGTAAGACTAGCGGGAAGCACAGATACGCAGTATTTT	CASTNVRLAGSTDTQYF
.	TRBJ2-1	TRBV5-6	.	TGTGCCAGCAGCTTGGTCACAGGTGTTACCTACAATGAGCAGTTCTTC	CASSLVTGVTYNEQFF
.	TRBJ2-3	TRBV28	TRBD1	TGTGCCAGCAGTTCCGGACAGGACAGCACAGATACGCAGTATTTT	CASSSGQDSTDTQYF
.	TRBJ2-7	TRBV5-1	.	TGCGCCAGCAGCCCCGACTCTCCTCACGAGCAGTACTTC	CASSPDSPHEQYF
few	TRBJ2-3	TRBV9	TRBD2	TGTGCCAGCAGCGTAGGGCTAGCGGGGGGTAGCACAGATACGCAGTATTTT	CASSVGLAGGSTDTQYF
.	TRBJ1-1	TRBV4-1	.	TGCGCCAGCAGCCCCGGGGCCCCGGGGAGGAATAGGAACACTGAAGCTTTCTTT	CASSPGAPGRNRNTEAFF
once	TRBJ2-5	TRBV15	TRBD2	TGTGCCACCAGCAGAGATCGACGGGGGGGCCAAGAGACCCAGTACTTC	CATSRDRRGGQETQYF
.	TRBJ2-7	TRBV11-2	TRBD1	TGTGCCAGCAGCTTAAACAGGGGCCCCACCTACGAGCAGTACTTC	CASSLNRGPTYEQYF
.	TRBJ2-3	TRBV30	.	TGTGCCTGGAGTGTCCCAGGGGGCACAGATACGCAGTATTTT	CAWSVPGGTDTQYF
once	TRBJ1-1	TRBV6-6	.	TGTGCCAGCAGTTACTCCCCCCGTATAGACACTGAAGCTTTCTTT	CASSYSPRIDTEAFF
few	TRBJ2-1	TRBV19	TRBD2	TGTGCCAGTAGTAGCGCGGGGGTCAATGAGCAGTTCTTC	CASSSAGVNEQFF
.	TRBJ1-2	TRBV5-6	TRBD1	TGTGCCAGCAGATACAGGGGGCATGACTATGGCTACACCTTC	CASRYRGHDYGYTF